The 21 T cell receptor beta chains in this list originate from one sample, sequenced in a study of tumor-infiltrating lymphocytes in primary liver carcinoma (dated by TCRdb to the late 2010s). RNA from unsorted whole blood was extracted with TRIzol reagent, and germline DNA was obtained with the DNeasy Blood & Tissue kit. Sequencing was performed on an Illumina HiSeq 2500. TCRbeta-specific cDNA was reverse-transcribed from roughly 500 ng total RNA using a constant-region primer and ProtoScript II reverse transcriptase. The TCRbeta libraries were prepared through three rounds of nested multiplex PCR following a slightly modified ARM-PCR procedure. The first two PCR rounds used multiplex TRBV1-TRBV30 forward primers with a Cbeta reverse primer, each for about 9 cycles. TCRdb reprocessing: public reads trimmed at Q25 with fastp, clones called with MiXCR, in-frame beta chains kept. Records with the same CDR3 protein are collapsed into one entry carrying the most frequent genes and DNA. A total of about 180,000 distinct CDR3 sequences appear in this sample, 50% to 75% of them only once. The ten largest clones represent 70% to 80% of the sample.

Sequencing was carried out using peripheral blood. All receptors come from a man aged 40-50 years with primary liver carcinoma and hepatitis B virus infection.

The chain has TRBV11-1 and TRBJ2-1; D might be TRBD1 (5 bases). The length of the CDR3 is 13 residues. Trimming stripped 8 bases from V and 10 bases from J, with 18 bases between. The germline CDR1 and CDR2 sequences are SGHAT and FQDESV (reference sequence). For the CDR3, the DNA is TGTGCCAGCGACTTAGACCTGGGGCGGGAGCAGTTCTTC. Translation: CASDLDLGREQFF.

In its sample, this clonotype was seen once. V and J are TRBV5-6 and TRBJ2-7, with D tentatively TRBD1 or TRBD2 (5 bases each). Germline V gene lookup returns CDR1 SGHDT and CDR2 YYEEEE. The germline V and J ends were trimmed by 4 bases and 6 bases, with 20 bases remaining between them. This CDR3 comprises 15 residues. CDR3 residues: CASSRYPQVRGEQYF. The CDR3, as DNA: TGTGCCAGCAGCCGCTACCCACAGGTTCGGGGCGAGCAGTACTTC. The full variable domain, its missing parts supplied by reference TRBV5-6 and TRBJ2-7, is DAGVTQSPTHLIKTRGQQVTLRCSPKSGHDTVSWYQQALGQGPQFIFQYYEEEERQRGNFPDRFSGHQFPNYSSELNVNALLLGDSALYLCASSRYPQVRGEQYFGPGTRLTVT.

This clonotype was observed a few times. The chain has TRBV11-2 and TRBJ2-3, with TRBD2 matching over 13 bases. CDR1 is SGHAT and CDR2 is FQNNGV in the germline V gene. V lost 6 bases to trimming and J lost 6 bases; unmatched junction nucleotides: 6. The CDR3 covers 15 residues. The CDR3 spells CASSLRTSGSDTQYF. CDR3 bases: TGTGCCAGCAGTCTTAGGACTAGCGGGAGTGATACGCAGTATTTT. The full variable domain, with the rest looked up from reference TRBV11-2 and TRBJ2-3, is EAGVAQSPRYKIIEKRQSVAFWCNPISGHATLYWYQQILGQGPKLLIQFQNNGVVDDSQLPKDRFSAERLKGVDSTLKIQPAKLEDSAVYLCASSLRTSGSDTQYFGPGTRLTVL.

This rearrangement joins TRBV10-3 to TRBJ2-1; TRBD1 agrees at 7 bases. The CDR3 is made up of 12 amino acids. V dropped 7 bases and J dropped 16; count of bases not matched to a gene: 13. Germline V lookup: CDR1 ENHRY, CDR2 SYGVKD. CDR3 bases: TGTGCCATCATGGGGACAGAGGGCAAAGGTTTCTTC. Protein sequence: CAIMGTEGKGFF.

The table lists this clonotype with a few counts. The rearrangement uses TRBV7-8 and TRBJ2-1, with D uncertain. Looked up from germline, CDR1 is SGHVS and CDR2 is FQNEAQ. The CDR3 runs to 14 residues. Trimming took 4 bases from V and 9 from J, leaving 16 bases between them. The CDR3 spells CASSSRPLMSEQFF. The CDR3 region has the DNA TGTGCCAGCAGCTCCAGACCCCTCATGAGTGAGCAGTTCTTC.

This clonotype was detected a few times. J is TRBJ1-4 and V is TRBV6-5; D ambiguous. The CDR3 covers 15 residues. The germline V gene has CDR1 MNHEY and CDR2 SVGAGI. V shed 2 bases and J shed 6 bases, with 13 bases lying between them. CDR3 loop: CASSYRAGRDEKLFF. Here the CDR3 DNA reads TGTGCCAGCAGTTACCGGGCAGGTCGAGATGAAAAACTGTTTTTT.

The CDR3 loop reads CASSPWTARDATNEKLFF. The CDR3 DNA reads as TGTGCCAGCAGCCCCTGGACAGCTAGGGATGCAACTAATGAAAAACTGTTTTTT. V gene TRBV5-4 combines with J gene TRBJ1-4, with D possibly TRBD1 on 6 matching bases. The CDR3 is 18 residues long. V lost 4 bases and J lost 0, with 19 bases in between. Germline lookup yields CDR1 SGHNT and CDR2 YYREEE (reference sequence).

Worth noting for this clonotype: A much larger clone lies one base from this, so it may be a read error. Because the CDR3 is missing its conserved closing phenylalanine or tryptophan, this is likely a read error. This sequence joins TRBV11-2 and TRBJ2-3, with 9 positions matching TRBD2. Per the germline V gene, CDR1 is SGHAT and CDR2 is FQNNGV. This CDR3 is built from 15 residues. J was trimmed by 4 bases and V by 5 bases; bases with no gene match: 7. CDR3 nucleotides: TGTGCCAGCAGCCTCAGCGGGAGGCATGCAGATACGCAGTATTTG. Its protein product is CASSLSGRHADTQYL.

For the CDR3, the DNA is TGTGCCAGCAGCTTGACAGGGGGCGCATCCGAGCGATACTTC. Its protein is CASSLTGGASERYF. This rearrangement joins TRBV11-2 to TRBJ2-7; TRBD1 matches 10 bases. The length of the CDR3 is 14 residues. J was trimmed by 13 bases and V by 3 bases; bases with no gene match: 12. Looked up from germline, CDR1 is SGHAT and CDR2 is FQNNGV.

The V call is TRBV29-1, the J call TRBJ1-1; D gene ambiguous. CDR1 is SQVTM, CDR2 ANQGSEA, per germline. V was pared by 6 bases and J by 4 bases, with 18 bases between. The CDR3 is 14 residues long. CDR3 bases: TGCAGCGTCTGTGACCCATTTAGATCCACTGAAGCTTTCTTT. This sequence encodes CSVCDPFRSTEAFF.

This chain links TRBV28 with TRBJ2-1, with TRBD1 identical over 8 bases. The CDR3 runs 13 residues. The V segment lost 7 bases and the J segment 5 bases; nucleotides outside the gene matches: 4. Germline V gene lookup returns CDR1 MDHEN and CDR2 SYDVKM. This CDR3 reads CASTQTGDNEQFF. CDR3 sequence (DNA): TGTGCCAGCACCCAGACAGGGGACAATGAGCAGTTCTTC.

This clonotype came up a few times. It may be a read error: a sequence one base away is much more abundant. In nucleotides, the CDR3 is TGTGCCAGCAGCTTAACCCCCAGTGATACGCAGTATTTT. This sequence encodes CASSLTPSDTQYF. The J gene is TRBJ2-3, the V gene TRBV11-2; D uncertain. CDR3 length: 13 amino acids. V lost 2 bases to trimming and J lost 6 bases, with 9 bases between them. Germline assignment: CDR1 SGHAT and CDR2 FQNNGV.

This clonotype was seen only a few times. The V call is TRBV6-5, the J call TRBJ1-3; D may be TRBD1 (6 bases). V lost 1 base and J lost 4, with 11 bases in between. CDR1 is MNHEY and CDR2 is SVGAGI in the germline V gene. This CDR3 has 15 amino acids. The CDR3 DNA follows: TGTGCCAGCAGTTACTATGGACAGAAAGGAAACACCATATATTTT. Amino acids: CASSYYGQKGNTIYF.

This clonotype was detected once. A junction boundary mismatches the germline segment, possibly from a read error. The rearrangement uses TRBV4-1 and TRBJ2-3; TRBD2 might be the D (6 bases). In germline, CDR1 is MGHRA, CDR2 YSYEKL. The CDR3 length is 15 residues. The CDR3 sequence: CASRISGVAADTHYF. The CDR3 bases are TGCGCCAGCAGAATTTCCGGAGTAGCGGCAGATACGCACTATTTT.

Of note for this clonotype: Likely a read error: the CDR3 ends without its conserved phenylalanine or tryptophan. The J gene is TRBJ2-7, the V gene TRBV4-1; a possible D gene is TRBD1 (6 bases). Trimming cost V 0 bases and J 7 bases, with 16 bases left between them. CDR3 length: 15 amino acids. Germline V lookup: CDR1 MGHRA, CDR2 YSYEKL. The CDR3 DNA follows: TGCGCCAGCAGCCAAGATAGGACAGTAAATTATGAGCAGTACTCC. Translating gives CASSQDRTVNYEQYS.

With regard to this clonotype: A junction boundary mismatches the germline segment, possibly from a read error. The gene calls are TRBV11-2 and TRBJ2-3; D uncertain. The CDR3 extends over 13 amino acids. Germline lookup yields CDR1 SGHAT and CDR2 FQNNGV. The CDR3 region is CTSSLPQTDTQYF. CDR3 coding DNA: TGTACCAGCAGCTTGCCCCAGACAGATACGCAGTATTTT.

This clonotype was found a few times. This chain links TRBV6-5 with TRBJ2-7, with D perhaps TRBD1 or TRBD2 (5 bases each). This CDR3 has 15 amino acids. The V end was cut by 0 bases, the J end by 4 bases, with 13 bases between. Germline V lookup: CDR1 MNHEY, CDR2 SVGAGI. This chain's CDR3 is CASSYSRDPTYEQYF. The CDR3 coding sequence is TGTGCCAGCAGTTACTCCCGGGACCCAACTTACGAGCAGTACTTC.

This clonotype appeared a few times. The rearrangement uses TRBV6-1 and TRBJ1-2, with a tentative D call TRBD1 (6 bases). This CDR3 region has 13 residues. CDR1 is MNHNS, CDR2 SASEGT, per germline. V gave up 5 bases and J gave up 8 bases, with 15 bases separating them. CDR3 region: CASSIRRQEGYTF. In DNA form, the CDR3 reads TGTGCCAGCAGTATTAGAAGACAGGAAGGCTACACCTTC.

This clonotype was observed a handful of times. This chain uses TRBV12-3 or TRBV12-4 with TRBJ1-2; tentatively, D is TRBD1 (5 bases). Deletions cut 4 bases from V and 2 bases from J, with 11 bases between. The CDR3 length is 14 residues. CDR3: CASSWMDTNYGYTF. DNA of the CDR3: TGTGCCAGCAGTTGGATGGACACGAACTATGGCTACACCTTC.

This rearrangement joins TRBV28 to TRBJ2-7, with 7 bases aligning to TRBD2. Germline V CDR1 and CDR2: MDHEN, SYDVKM. The CDR3 is 16 residues long. The J segment lost 0 bases and the V segment lost 6 bases, leaving 11 bases of the junction unmatched. CDR3 in DNA: TGTGCCAGCAGCCCCTTCGCCACTAGCGACTCCTACGAGCAGTACTTC. This encodes CASSPFATSDSYEQYF.

There are a few counts of this clonotype. The chain is built from TRBV6-1 and TRBJ2-1; perhaps TRBD2 as D (5 bases). CDR3 length: 12 residues. From germline, CDR1 is MNHNS and CDR2 SASEGT. Deletions cut 6 bases from V and 6 bases from J, with 9 bases between. The CDR3 protein is CASSELGNEQFF. The CDR3 DNA follows: TGTGCCAGCAGCGAACTAGGCAATGAGCAGTTCTTC.